A selection of T cell receptor beta chains follows, all from one sample in a study of T cell repertoires in cytomegalovirus infection. TCRdb re-called the reads through MiXCR, storing one row per CDR3 protein. Of fewer than 900,000 distinct CDR3 sequences listed, under 35% are singletons. These TCRs' antigens remain unknown. Sample: cultured CD8+ T cells from PBMCs, taken from culture after CMV antigen stimulation. These receptors came from a human donor in good health (CMV status not recorded). Some clones in this sample may be carry-over from other donors' samples. CDR3s include the opening cysteine and the closing phenylalanine or tryptophan. D genes are given only for firm matches. Only some rows state a clone size, as once, few, many or a class for expanded clones.

cdr3_aa,cdr3_nt,v_call,d_call,j_call,clone_size
CASNLKDTNTGELFF,TGTGCCAGCAACCTTAAGGACACGAACACCGGGGAGCTGTTTTTT,TRBV7-9,-,TRBJ2-2,-
CASSWSFAGSSTDTQYF,TGTGCCAGCAGCTGGTCCTTTGCGGGAAGTAGCACAGATACGCAGTATTTT,TRBV11-2,-,TRBJ2-3,few
CASSLATSLADQPQHF,TGTGCCAGCAGCTTAGCAACATCCCTTGCGGATCAGCCCCAGCATTTT,TRBV7-9,-,TRBJ1-5,-
CATNGRGPLDEQYF,TGTGCCACCAACGGGCGGGGCCCGTTGGACGAGCAGTACTTC,TRBV15,-,TRBJ2-7,-
CSARPKGGGSHFNEQFF,TGCAGTGCTAGACCCAAGGGAGGGGGCTCTCACTTCAATGAGCAGTTCTTC,TRBV20-1,-,TRBJ2-1,-
CASSHDNRAQPQHF,TGCGCCAGCAGCCACGACAACAGGGCCCAGCCCCAGCATTTT,TRBV4-1,-,TRBJ1-5,many
CASSVGRSNQPQHF,TGTGCCAGCAGTGTTGGACGGAGCAATCAGCCCCAGCATTTT,TRBV12-3/TRBV12-4,-,TRBJ1-5,-
CASLTDISMNTEAFF,TGTGCCAGCCTAACCGATATCAGTATGAACACTGAAGCTTTCTTT,TRBV6-2/TRBV6-3,-,TRBJ1-1,few
CASSEFSGGQFF,TGTGCCAGCAGTGAGTTTAGCGGGGGGCAGTTCTTC,TRBV25-1,TRBD2,TRBJ2-1,few
CASSPGGNEQFF,TGTGCCAGCAGCCCAGGGGGCAATGAGCAGTTCTTC,TRBV7-6,TRBD1,TRBJ2-1,many
CASSSHDRENTEAFF,TGTGCCAGCAGCAGCCACGACAGGGAGAACACTGAAGCTTTCTTT,TRBV7-8,TRBD1,TRBJ1-1,many
CASSQDGGEDYGYTF,TGCGCCAGCAGCCAAGATGGGGGGGAAGACTATGGCTACACCTTC,TRBV4-3,-,TRBJ1-2,once
CASSLVGASGGLETQYF,TGTGCCAGCAGTTTGGTGGGGGCTAGCGGGGGGTTGGAGACCCAGTACTTC,TRBV6-6,TRBD2,TRBJ2-5,few
CASSLRAEAFF,TGTGCCAGCAGTTTACGGGCTGAAGCTTTCTTT,TRBV28,-,TRBJ1-1,few
CASTLRGAPSTDTQYF,TGTGCCAGCACTCTGAGGGGGGCCCCCTCGACAGATACGCAGTATTTT,TRBV7-9,-,TRBJ2-3,-
CASSREGNYGNQPQHF,TGTGCCAGCAGTCGGGAGGGGAATTATGGCAATCAGCCCCAGCATTTT,TRBV12-3/TRBV12-4,-,TRBJ1-5,-
CASNLRSSGGIEETQYF,TGTGCCAGCAACCTTAGAAGTTCGGGGGGGATCGAAGAGACCCAGTACTTC,TRBV5-3,TRBD2,TRBJ2-5,-
CASSPRLAGYTDTQYF,TGTGCCAGCAGCCCCCGACTAGCGGGGTACACAGATACGCAGTATTTT,TRBV11-2,TRBD2,TRBJ2-3,few
CATSDRRDWPRDEQFF,TGTGCCACCAGTGATCGCCGGGACTGGCCGCGTGATGAGCAGTTCTTC,TRBV24-1,-,TRBJ2-1,few
CASSQYPQGMDSIQYF,TGCGCCAGCAGCCAATACCCACAGGGGATGGATAGCATTCAGTACTTC,TRBV4-3,TRBD1,TRBJ2-4,-
CASSHRGRELFF,TGTGCCAGCAGCCACAGGGGTCGGGAGCTGTTTTTT,TRBV27,TRBD1,TRBJ2-2,-
CASSIGLAGTTDTQYF,TGTGCCAGTAGTATCGGACTAGCGGGAACCACAGATACGCAGTATTTT,TRBV19,TRBD2,TRBJ2-3,-
CASSNGQWNTGELFF,TGTGCCAGTAGTAACGGACAGTGGAACACCGGGGAGCTGTTTTTT,TRBV19,-,TRBJ2-2,few
CASSYSGGSVTYEQYF,TGTGCCAGCAGTTACTCGGGGGGAAGCGTTACCTACGAGCAGTACTTC,TRBV6-5,-,TRBJ2-7,few
CASSQDVTSGGYNEQFF,TGCGCCAGCAGCCAAGACGTGACTAGCGGGGGTTACAATGAGCAGTTCTTC,TRBV4-1,TRBD2,TRBJ2-1,few
CASSYSTSHQPQHF,TGTGCCAGCAGTTACTCGACATCTCATCAGCCCCAGCATTTT,TRBV6-6,-,TRBJ1-5,-
CASSQGQAGASPLHF,TGCGCCAGCAGCCAGGGACAAGCAGGCGCCTCACCCCTCCACTTT,TRBV4-1,-,TRBJ1-6,-
CASSQDSLLVTNTGELFF,TGCGCCAGCAGCCAAGATTCGCTTCTAGTCACGAACACCGGGGAGCTGTTTTTT,TRBV4-1,-,TRBJ2-2,few
CASKASLEPTDTQYF,TGTGCCAGCAAGGCATCACTCGAACCCACAGATACGCAGTATTTT,TRBV7-2,-,TRBJ2-3,-
CASSLNPGVKEQFF,TGTGCCAGCAGTTTAAACCCGGGGGTCAAGGAGCAGTTCTTC,TRBV12-3/TRBV12-4,-,TRBJ2-1,many
CASEPSADFEQYF,TGTGCCAGCGAACCCTCAGCCGACTTCGAGCAGTACTTC,TRBV7-9,-,TRBJ2-7,-
CASSPDPPATEAFF,TGCGCCAGCAGCCCGGACCCTCCGGCAACTGAAGCTTTCTTT,TRBV4-1,-,TRBJ1-1,few
CASTLGGLAGVDTQYF,TGTGCCAGCACCCTTGGGGGACTAGCGGGGGTAGATACGCAGTATTTT,TRBV7-2,TRBD2,TRBJ2-3,many
CASTGRTANTEAFF,TGTGCCAGCACCGGACGGACGGCGAACACTGAAGCTTTCTTT,TRBV2,-,TRBJ1-1,-
CSGEDDGYTF,TGCAGCGGGGAAGATGATGGCTACACCTTC,TRBV29-1,-,TRBJ1-2,-
CASSSPEARTEAFF,TGTGCCAGCAGCTCCCCCGAGGCGCGGACTGAAGCTTTCTTT,TRBV7-9,-,TRBJ1-1,-
CASSLGLANTEAFF,TGTGCCAGCAGCTTGGGGCTCGCGAACACTGAAGCTTTCTTT,TRBV5-6,-,TRBJ1-1,-